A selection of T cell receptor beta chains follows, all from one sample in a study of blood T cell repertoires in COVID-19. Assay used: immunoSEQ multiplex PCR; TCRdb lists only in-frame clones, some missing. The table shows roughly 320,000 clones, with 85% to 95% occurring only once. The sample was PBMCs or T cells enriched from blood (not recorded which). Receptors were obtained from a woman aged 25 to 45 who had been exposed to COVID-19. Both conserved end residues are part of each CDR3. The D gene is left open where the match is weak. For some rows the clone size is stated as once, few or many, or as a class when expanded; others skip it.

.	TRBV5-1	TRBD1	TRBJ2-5	CASSLVRTGGTYQETQYF	TGCGCCAGCAGCTTGGTTCGTACAGGGGGGACTTACCAAGAGACCCAGTACTTC
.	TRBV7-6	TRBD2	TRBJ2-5	CASSLARGAGIETQYF	TGTGCCAGCAGCTTAGCGAGGGGAGCGGGGATAGAGACCCAGTACTTC
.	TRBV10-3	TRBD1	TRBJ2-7	CAGGQGAFGDEQYF	TGTGCCGGGGGACAGGGGGCTTTCGGCGACGAGCAGTACTTC
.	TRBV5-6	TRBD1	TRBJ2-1	CASSLAGTGGLNEQFF	TGTGCCAGCAGCTTAGCCGGGACAGGGGGTCTCAATGAGCAGTTCTTC
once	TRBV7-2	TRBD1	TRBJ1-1	CASSYDRGLTNTEAFF	TGTGCCAGCAGCTATGACAGGGGGCTGACGAACACTGAAGCTTTCTTT
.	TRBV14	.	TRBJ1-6	CASSQEPLGLSPLHF	TGTGCCAGCAGCCAGGAACCCCTAGGTCTTTCACCCCTCCACTTT
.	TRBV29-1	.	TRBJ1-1	CSVDNGDDEAFF	TGCAGCGTTGACAACGGAGACGATGAAGCTTTCTTT
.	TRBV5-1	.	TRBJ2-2	CASSYSPGQRTGELFF	TGCGCCAGCAGCTACAGTCCAGGGCAGCGAACCGGGGAGCTGTTTTTT
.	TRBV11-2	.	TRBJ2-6	CASSFGSFGANVLTF	TGTGCCAGCAGCTTCGGGTCCTTCGGGGCCAACGTCCTGACTTTC
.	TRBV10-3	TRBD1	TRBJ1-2	CAISPGTGNYGYTF	TGTGCCATCAGTCCCGGGACAGGGAATTATGGCTACACCTTC
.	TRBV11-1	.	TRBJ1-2	CASSPPGTAVGYTF	TGTGCCAGCAGCCCACCCGGGACTGCCGTTGGCTACACCTTC
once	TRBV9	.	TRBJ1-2	CASSAAGGSHFYGYTF	TGTGCCAGCAGCGCAGCGGGGGGGTCCCACTTCTATGGCTACACCTTC
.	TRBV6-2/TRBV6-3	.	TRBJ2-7	CASSLNRRNPSYEQYF	TGTGCCAGCAGTCTAAACAGGAGAAACCCCTCCTACGAGCAGTACTTC
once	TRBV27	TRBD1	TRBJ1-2	CATEDRVGGYTF	TGTGCCACGGAGGACAGGGTCGGTGGCTACACCTTC
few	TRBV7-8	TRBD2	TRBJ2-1	CASSLDPAGGSSYNEQFF	TGTGCCAGCAGCTTAGACCCTGCGGGGGGGAGCTCCTACAATGAGCAGTTCTTC
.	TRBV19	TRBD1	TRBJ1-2	CASRHDRGRDYGYTF	TGTGCCAGTCGCCATGACAGGGGGCGCGACTATGGCTACACCTTC
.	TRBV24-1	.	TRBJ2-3	CATSDSQGNQDTQYF	TGTGCCACCAGTGATTCACAGGGAAATCAAGATACGCAGTATTTT
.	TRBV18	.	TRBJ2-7	CASSPGGNGLYEQYF	TGTGCCAGCTCACCGGGGGGAAACGGCCTTTACGAGCAGTACTTC
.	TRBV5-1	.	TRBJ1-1	CASSLRDPNTEAFF	TGCGCCAGCAGCTTACGGGATCCGAACACTGAAGCTTTCTTT
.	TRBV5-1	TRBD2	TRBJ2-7	CASSARTSGGDLSSYEQYF	TGCGCCAGCAGCGCACGGACTAGCGGGGGAGATTTAAGCTCCTACGAGCAGTACTTC
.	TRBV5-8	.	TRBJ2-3	CASSLARRGTDTQYF	TGTGCCAGCAGCCTAGCGCGTCGAGGGACAGATACGCAGTATTTT
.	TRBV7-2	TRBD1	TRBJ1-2	CASSDDLTGVAKTF	TGTGCCAGCAGCGACGACCTGACAGGGGTAGCGAAAACCTTC
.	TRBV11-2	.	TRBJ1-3	CASSSNLLSGEGNTIYF	TGTGCCAGCAGCTCCAACCTTTTATCAGGGGAGGGGAACACCATATATTTT
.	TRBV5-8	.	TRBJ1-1	CASSLQGGRNTEAFF	TGTGCCAGCAGCTTACAGGGTGGGAGGAACACTGAAGCTTTCTTT
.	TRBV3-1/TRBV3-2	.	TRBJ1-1	CASSQGPRNTEAFF	TGTGCCAGCAGCCAAGGTCCGAGGAACACTGAAGCTTTCTTT
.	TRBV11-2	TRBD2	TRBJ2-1	CASSEDSGVYNEQFF	TGTGCCAGCAGCGAAGATAGCGGGGTATACAATGAGCAGTTCTTC
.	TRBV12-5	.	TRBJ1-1	CASGLSYTEAFF	TGTGCTAGTGGTTTGAGCTACACTGAAGCTTTCTTT
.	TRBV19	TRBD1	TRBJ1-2	CASSINRGGRGYTF	TGTGCCAGTAGTATTAACAGGGGCGGAAGGGGCTACACCTTC
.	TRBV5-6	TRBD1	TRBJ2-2	CASSPGTVANTGELFF	TGTGCCAGCAGCCCTGGGACAGTCGCGAACACCGGGGAGCTGTTTTTT
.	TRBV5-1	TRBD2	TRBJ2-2	CASSGRTSGTGELFF	TGCGCCAGCAGCGGGAGGACTAGCGGGACCGGGGAGCTGTTTTTT
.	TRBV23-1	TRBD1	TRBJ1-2	CASSPPVDGTGWGYTF	TGCGCCAGCAGTCCTCCGGTCGACGGGACAGGGTGGGGCTACACCTTC
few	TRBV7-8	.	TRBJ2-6	CASSLWAGILSGAGANVLTF	TGTGCCAGCAGCTTATGGGCAGGGATCCTTTCTGGCGCTGGGGCCAACGTCCTGACTTTC
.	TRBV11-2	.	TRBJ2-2	CASSWTAGELFF	TGTGCCAGCAGCTGGACAGCCGGGGAGCTGTTTTTT
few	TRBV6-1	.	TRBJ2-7	CASSDSSYEQYF	TGTGCCAGCAGTGACAGTTCCTACGAGCAGTACTTC
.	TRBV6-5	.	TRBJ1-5	CARGRNQPQHF	TGTGCCAGGGGCCGCAATCAGCCCCAGCATTTT
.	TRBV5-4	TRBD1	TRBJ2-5	CASSRDRAETQYF	TGTGCCAGCAGCCGGGACAGGGCGGAGACCCAGTACTTC
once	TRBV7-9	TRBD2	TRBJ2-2	CASSSRVAGAWNTGELFF	TGTGCCAGCAGCTCCCGTGTAGCGGGGGCCTGGAACACCGGGGAGCTGTTTTTT
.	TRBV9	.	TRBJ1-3	CASSPQAGNTIYF	TGTGCCAGCAGCCCCCAGGCAGGAAACACCATATATTTT
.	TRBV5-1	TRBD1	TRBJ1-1	CASSSLPGQGNTEAFF	TGCGCCAGCAGCTCCCTACCGGGACAGGGGAACACTGAAGCTTTCTTT
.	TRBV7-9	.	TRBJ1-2	CASSSGTSHGYTF	TGTGCCAGCAGCTCCGGGACATCACATGGCTACACCTTC
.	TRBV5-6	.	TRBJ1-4	CASSLVLPEKLFF	TGTGCCAGCAGCTTGGTTCTCCCGGAAAAACTGTTTTTT
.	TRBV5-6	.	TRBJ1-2	CASSSLTGHTMGGYTF	TGTGCCAGCAGCTCGTTGACAGGCCACACAATGGGTGGCTACACCTTC
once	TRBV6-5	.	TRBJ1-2	CASSYSRTGGYTF	TGTGCCAGCAGTTACTCGAGGACTGGGGGCTACACCTTC
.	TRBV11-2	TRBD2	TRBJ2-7	CASSLFTNLADSSYEQYF	TGTGCCAGCAGCTTGTTTACAAACCTAGCGGATAGCTCCTACGAGCAGTACTTC
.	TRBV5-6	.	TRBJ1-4	CASSLGPGFNEKLFF	TGTGCCAGCAGCTTGGGGCCAGGGTTTAATGAAAAACTGTTTTTT
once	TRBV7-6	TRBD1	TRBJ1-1	CASRKRQGIDTEAFF	TGTGCCAGCAGGAAGAGACAGGGTATCGACACTGAAGCTTTCTTT
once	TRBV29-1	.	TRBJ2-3	CSAEYGGITDTQYF	TGCAGCGCCGAGTACGGGGGAATCACAGATACGCAGTATTTT
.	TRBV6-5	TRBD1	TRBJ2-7	CASSYAGTVYYEQYF	TGTGCCAGCAGTTACGCCGGGACAGTATACTACGAGCAGTACTTC
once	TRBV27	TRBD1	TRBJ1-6	CASSLSLDRGAYNSPLHF	TGTGCCAGCAGTTTATCCCTAGACAGGGGGGCCTATAATTCACCCCTCCACTTT
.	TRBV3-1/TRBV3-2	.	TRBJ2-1	CASSRLSNEQFF	TGTGCCAGCAGCCGACTGTCCAATGAGCAGTTCTTC
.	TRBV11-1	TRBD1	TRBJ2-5	CASSLGEGAGKTQYF	TGTGCCAGCAGCTTAGGCGAGGGGGCCGGGAAGACCCAGTACTTC
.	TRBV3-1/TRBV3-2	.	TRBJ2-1	CASSETGEPSWDEQFF	TGTGCCAGCAGCGAAACGGGGGAGCCGAGTTGGGATGAGCAGTTCTTC
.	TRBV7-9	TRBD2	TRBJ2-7	CASSKGLAGISYEQYF	TGTGCCAGCAGTAAGGGGCTAGCGGGGATCTCCTACGAGCAGTACTTC